Listed below are T cell receptor beta chains from one sample, sequenced in a study of molecular identifiers for immune sequencing clone quantification. Via MiXCR, TCRdb re-called the PCR reads, giving one row per CDR3 protein. Among 460,000 or so distinct CDR3 sequences listed, less than 30% were seen once. The specimen sequenced was naive CD8+ T cells from blood, with Jurkat cell RNA spiked in. The receptors were sampled from a human donor in good health. Some libraries in this study had Jurkat cell RNA spiked in. Both conserved end residues are part of each CDR3. The D gene is left open where the match is weak. Only some rows state a clone size, as once, few, many or a class for expanded clones.

CDR3aa	CDR3nt	abundance	v_gene	d_gene	j_gene
CASSMGWVANNEQFF	TGTGCCAGCAGCATGGGTTGGGTAGCAAACAATGAGCAGTTCTTC	-	TRBV7-2	-	TRBJ2-1
CAGSARGLTQETQYF	TGTGCCGGCAGCGCCAGGGGACTTACGCAAGAGACCCAGTACTTC	-	TRBV9	-	TRBJ2-5
CASRDVQGNKPQHF	TGTGCCAGCAGGGACGTACAGGGTAATAAGCCCCAGCATTTT	-	TRBV6-2/TRBV6-3	-	TRBJ1-5
CAWSEGGQGFESPLHF	TGTGCCTGGAGTGAAGGAGGACAGGGGTTCGAGTCACCCCTCCACTTT	few	TRBV30	TRBD1	TRBJ1-6
CASSQESYWALQMNTEAFF	TGCGCCAGCAGCCAAGAATCATACTGGGCCTTACAAATGAACACTGAAGCTTTCTTT	many	TRBV4-1	-	TRBJ1-1
CATSALRGSVQFF	TGTGCCACCAGTGCGCTCCGGGGCAGCGTGCAGTTCTTC	-	TRBV24-1	-	TRBJ2-1
CASSFGGGAGEQFF	TGTGCCAGCAGTTTTGGCGGGGGGGCGGGTGAGCAGTTCTTC	-	TRBV12-3/TRBV12-4	TRBD2	TRBJ2-1
CSAPRGSGSTDTQYF	TGCAGTGCTCCCCGCGGTAGCGGGAGCACAGATACGCAGTATTTT	few	TRBV20-1	TRBD2	TRBJ2-3
CASSQAPGLGYEQYF	TGTGCCAGCAGCCAAGCTCCGGGACTAGGTTACGAGCAGTACTTC	few	TRBV14	TRBD2	TRBJ2-7
CASSLGQGKENF	TGTGCCAGCAGTTTAGGACAGGGTAAGGAGAACTTC	few	TRBV28	TRBD1	TRBJ2-4
CASSLVRERVNIQYF	TGTGCCAGCAGCTTAGTTAGGGAGCGGGTAAACATTCAGTACTTC	-	TRBV7-3	-	TRBJ2-4
CASSLALAANTGELFF	TGTGCCAGCAGCTTAGCGCTAGCGGCGAACACCGGGGAGCTGTTTTTT	few	TRBV7-8	TRBD2	TRBJ2-2
CSAGGALNTEAFF	TGCAGCGCGGGAGGGGCTTTGAACACTGAAGCTTTCTTT	many	TRBV29-1	-	TRBJ1-1